One and the same sample provided the 25 T cell receptor beta chains below, sequenced in a study of T cell responses to AZD1222 COVID-19 vaccine. Assay used: immunoSEQ multiplex PCR; TCRdb lists only in-frame clones, some missing. The sample has 95,000 to 150,000 clones; 90% are singletons. Sequenced here: peripheral blood, sampled on day 0 of MenACWY control vaccination. All receptors come from an adult in good health.

V usage is TRBV7-9 and J usage is TRBJ2-1; 7 nucleotides line up with TRBD2. The germline CDR1 and CDR2 sequences are SEHNR and FQNEAQ (reference sequence). CDR3 length: 15 residues. V lost 4 bases to trimming and J lost 3 bases; unmatched junction nucleotides: 6. CDR3 sequence: CASSSGLADYNEQFF. CDR3 in DNA: TGTGCCAGCAGCTCGGGCCTAGCGGACTACAATGAGCAGTTCTTC. Filled out from reference TRBV7-9 and TRBJ2-1, the complete variable domain reads DTGVSQNPRHKITKRGQNVTFRCDPISEHNRLYWYRQTLGQGPEFLTYFQNEAQLEKSRLLSDRFSAERPKGSFSTLEIQRTEQGDSAMYLCASSSGLADYNEQFFGPGTRLTVL.

The CDR3 here is CASSQAGRGFDEQFF. CDR3 nucleotide sequence: TGCGCCAGCAGCCAGGCGGGAAGGGGTTTTGATGAGCAGTTCTTC. The chain has TRBV4-1 and TRBJ2-1; D is perhaps TRBD2 (6 bases). Germline loops: CDR1 MGHRA, CDR2 YSYEKL. The CDR3 is made up of 15 amino acids. Trimming cost V 3 bases and J 8 bases, with 17 bases left between them.

This clone has more than one count but fewer than ten. This chain joins TRBV15 and TRBJ2-1; D uncertain. V shed 2 bases and J shed 7 bases, with 12 bases lying between them. The CDR3 length is 14 residues. In germline, CDR1 is LNHNV, CDR2 YYDKDF (reference sequence). The DNA of the CDR3 is TGTGCCACCAGCAGAACCCTCCTTGGGAATGAGCAGTTCTTC. Translating gives CATSRTLLGNEQFF.

The chain couples TRBV6-2 or TRBV6-3 to TRBJ2-4; D gene uncertain. V was shortened by 5 bases and J by 1 base, with 18 bases between the two germline ends. Germline lookup yields CDR1 MNHEY and CDR2 SVGEGT. CDR3 size: 17 residues. The CDR3 here is CASSPMVRIMAKNIQYF. The CDR3 DNA follows: TGTGCCAGCAGTCCCATGGTCCGGATCATGGCCAAAAACATTCAGTACTTC.

For the CDR3, the DNA is TGTGCCAGCAGCCAAGGATATCAGAGTACCTACGAGCAGTACTTC. It encodes CASSQGYQSTYEQYF. This chain uses TRBV3-1 (or the pseudogene TRBV3-2) with TRBJ2-7; no firm D call. The CDR3 covers 15 residues. CDR1 and CDR2 (germline): LGHDT, YNNKEL (reference sequence). Trimming stripped 1 base from V and 2 bases from J, with 12 bases between.

V is TRBV19 and J is TRBJ2-7; D perhaps matches TRBD2 (6 bases). Trimming removed 0 bases at V and 0 bases at J, with 9 bases between. Germline V gene data show CDR1 as LNHDA and CDR2 as SQIVND (reference sequence). The CDR3 has 15 amino acids. DNA of the CDR3: TGTGCCAGTAGTATAGATGCGGGGAGCTCCTACGAGCAGTACTTC. It is translated as CASSIDAGSSYEQYF.

This sequence joins TRBV28 and TRBJ1-5, with TRBD1 matching 7 bases. Per germline, CDR1 MDHEN and CDR2 SYDVKM. Trimming removed 6 bases from V and 3 bases from J; junction bases left unmatched: 5. The length of the CDR3 is 14 residues. CDR3 DNA sequence: TGTGCCAGCAGCCAGGGGGAGTACAATCAGCCCCAGCATTTT. Protein sequence: CASSQGEYNQPQHF.

This clone appeared once. The CDR3 is CASSLGTGSYNEQFF. In DNA form, the CDR3 reads TGTGCCAGCAGCTTAGGTACGGGATCCTACAATGAGCAGTTCTTC. This chain uses TRBV11-2 with TRBJ2-1; D is perhaps TRBD2 (5 bases). Trimming removed 1 base at V and 1 base at J, with 8 bases between. The CDR3 has 15 residues. Germline values: CDR1 SGHAT, CDR2 FQNNGV.

J is TRBJ1-3 and V is TRBV5-5; unclear D gene. This CDR3 comprises 15 residues. Germline-derived CDR1 and CDR2 are SGHKS and YYEKEE (reference sequence). Deletions cut 0 bases from V and 0 bases from J, with 7 bases between. The CDR3 loop is CASSLGRGSGNTIYF. The CDR3 DNA reads TGTGCCAGCAGCTTGGGCCGGGGCTCTGGAAACACCATATATTTT.

The V gene is TRBV7-9, the J gene TRBJ1-1; no clear D. V shed 1 base and J shed 5 bases, with 17 bases lying between them. Germline V gene data show CDR1 as SEHNR and CDR2 as FQNEAQ (reference sequence). CDR3 length equals 16 residues. CDR3 amino acids: CASSLEGRGSRTEAFF. The DNA of the CDR3 is TGTGCCAGCAGCTTAGAGGGTCGGGGATCTAGGACTGAAGCTTTCTTT.

This clone was seen only a few times. The J gene is TRBJ2-7, the V gene TRBV7-2; D is perhaps TRBD1 (6 bases). Trimming removed 1 base from V and 3 bases from J, with 7 bases in between. Germline loops: CDR1 SGHTA, CDR2 FQGNSA. This CDR3 comprises 13 residues. The DNA of the CDR3 is TGTGCCAGCAGCTTAGTAGGGGGCTACGAGCAGTACTTC. This encodes CASSLVGGYEQYF.

This clone was recorded a few times. The rearrangement links TRBV27 to TRBJ2-1; 9 positions match TRBD2. Germline CDR1 is MNHEY and CDR2 is SMNVEV (reference sequence). V lost 5 bases and J lost 0; bases outside the gene matches: 11. The CDR3 covers 18 residues. The CDR3 nucleotides read TGTGCCAGCAGTACACCTTCCGGGACTAGCCTCTCCTACAATGAGCAGTTCTTC. Amino acids: CASSTPSGTSLSYNEQFF.

This chain links TRBV7-3 with TRBJ1-1; D is perhaps TRBD1 (6 bases). This CDR3 has 13 residues. The V and J ends lost 5 bases and 5 bases respectively, with 12 bases between them. CDR1 and CDR2 (germline): SGHTA, FQGTGA. The CDR3 reads CASSAYQGTEAFF. The CDR3 region has the DNA TGTGCCAGCAGCGCCTATCAGGGGACTGAAGCTTTCTTT.

This sequence joins TRBV19 and TRBJ2-3; TRBD1 might be the D (5 bases). This CDR3 has 15 residues. Germline V gives CDR1 LNHDA, CDR2 SQIVND (reference sequence). Trimming took 5 bases from V and 4 from J, leaving 16 bases between them. The CDR3 bases are TGTGCCAGTAGTGCAAACCCAGGGTTTCCAGATACGCAGTATTTT. Protein sequence: CASSANPGFPDTQYF.

The chain combines TRBV19 with TRBJ1-1, with no clear D. CDR3 length: 14 residues. Germline CDR1 LNHDA, CDR2 SQIVND (reference sequence). CDR3 sequence reads: CATKNIAVDTEAFF. The DNA for the CDR3 is TGTGCTACAAAGAATATTGCAGTGGACACTGAAGCTTTCTTT.

The J gene is TRBJ2-7, the V gene TRBV2, with 8 bases identical to TRBD1. The CDR3 has 11 amino acids. Germline V gene data show CDR1 as SNHLY and CDR2 as FYNNEI. V was pared by 8 bases and J by 3 bases, with 0 bases of the junction left unmatched. The CDR3 loop is CASGQGYEQYV. DNA for the CDR3: TGTGCCAGCGGACAGGGCTACGAGCAGTACGTC.

The chain has TRBV3-1 (or the pseudogene TRBV3-2) and TRBJ2-1; 8 bases line up with TRBD2. The germline V gene has CDR1 LGHDT and CDR2 YNNKEL (reference sequence). The CDR3 runs 14 residues. V was clipped by 6 bases and J by 5 bases; unmatched bases: 6. The CDR3 here is CASRPAGVHNEQFF. The CDR3 DNA sequence: TGTGCCAGCAGACCAGCGGGAGTCCACAATGAGCAGTTCTTC.

The chain has TRBV19 and TRBJ1-5; D ambiguous. V gave up 5 bases and J gave up 3 bases, with 8 bases separating them. In germline, CDR1 is LNHDA, CDR2 SQIVND (reference sequence). The CDR3 runs to 13 residues. The CDR3 DNA follows: TGTGCCAGTAGTCTCGTTGACAATCAGCCCCAGCATTTT. Translating gives CASSLVDNQPQHF.

The chain carries TRBV4-3 and TRBJ2-1, with D tentatively TRBD1 (6 bases). Trimming left V 1 base short and J 9 bases short, with 16 bases between. CDR1 and CDR2 from the germline V gene are LGHNA and YSLEER. The CDR3 loop spans 15 amino acids. CDR3 coding DNA: TGCGCCAGCAGCCAAGGGACAGTGAGTACAATTGAGCAGTTCTTC. Residues: CASSQGTVSTIEQFF.

The rearrangement joins TRBV19 to TRBJ1-5, with a possible D match to TRBD1 (5 bases). Trimming took 1 base from V and 2 from J, leaving 15 bases between them. Germline V gene sequence: CDR1 LNHDA, CDR2 SQIVND (reference sequence). The CDR3 totals 17 residues. CDR3 DNA: TGTGCCAGTAGTATAGGGGGGAGGAGGGCTGGCAATCAGCCCCAGCATTTT. Its translation: CASSIGGRRAGNQPQHF.

The rearrangement uses TRBV4-3 and TRBJ1-5; D uncertain. CDR3 length: 15 amino acids. The germline V gene encodes CDR1 LGHNA and CDR2 YSLEER. V lost 1 base and J 2 bases, leaving 9 bases between the germline ends. In DNA, the CDR3 is TGCGCCAGCAGCCAAGGAGGGCAGGGCAATCAGCCCCAGCATTTT. This encodes CASSQGGQGNQPQHF.

This clone appeared a single time. The chain couples TRBV28 to TRBJ2-1; TRBD2 matches at 10 bases. The CDR3 has 17 residues. Germline V gives CDR1 MDHEN, CDR2 SYDVKM. With V trimmed by 5 bases and J by 0 bases, 7 bases remained unmatched. CDR3 sequence: CASSGLAASLSYNEQFF. As DNA, the CDR3 is TGTGCCAGCAGTGGACTAGCGGCATCACTCTCCTACAATGAGCAGTTCTTC.

The CDR3 DNA sequence: TGTGCCAGCAGCCGCGGGAGTCTCGGACACAATGAGCAGTTCTTC. Amino acids: CASSRGSLGHNEQFF. The gene calls are TRBV9 and TRBJ2-1; TRBD2 matches at 7 bases. This CDR3 region has 15 residues. Germline assignment: CDR1 SGDLS and CDR2 YYNGEE. V was clipped by 4 bases and J by 5 bases; unmatched bases: 9.

The rearrangement uses TRBV11-1 and TRBJ2-2; perhaps TRBD1 as D (6 bases). The CDR3 is 16 amino acids. CDR1 is SGHAT and CDR2 is FQDESV in the germline V gene (reference sequence). The V end was cut by 5 bases, the J end by 4 bases, with 17 bases between. CDR3: CASSPLAGAGTGELFF. For the CDR3, the DNA is TGTGCCAGCAGCCCGCTTGCAGGGGCGGGCACCGGGGAGCTGTTTTTT.

The chain employs TRBV15 and TRBJ2-2; 14 bases agree with TRBD2. V shed 4 bases, J shed 0 bases, and the junction held 10 bases outside the gene matches. The CDR3 runs to 20 residues. CDR1 and CDR2 (germline): LNHNV, YYDKDF (reference sequence). In nucleotides, the CDR3 is TGTGCCACCAGCAAGACGGGACTAGCGGGAGTTGGGTCGAACACCGGGGAGCTGTTTTTT. It encodes CATSKTGLAGVGSNTGELFF.